Listed below are T cell receptor beta chains from one sample, sequenced in a study of blood T cell repertoires in COVID-19. The data were produced by immunoSEQ multiplex PCR, yet TCRdb's version contains in-frame clones alone and is incomplete. The sample holds approximately 300,000 clones; 85% are singletons and the top ten take around 4.2%. Sequencing was done on a sample of peripheral blood. These receptors all stem from a woman between 45 and 60 years old with active or convalescent COVID-19. Each CDR3 is given without its conserved first and last residue. Rows give clone size only sometimes, using once, few, many, or a class for an expanded clone.

v_call	j_call	clone_size	cdr3_aa
TRBV6-5	TRBJ1-1	NA	ASTGAGLWNTEAF
TRBV5-1	TRBJ2-1	NA	ASSLEGIGLAGGTF
TRBV7-6	TRBJ1-6	NA	ASSLFLNSPLH
TRBV18	TRBJ1-2	NA	ASSASGWAAYT
TRBV15	TRBJ2-7	NA	ATSRDRGSYEQY
TRBV28	TRBJ2-1	NA	ASSIRDSGTYNEQF
TRBV6-5	TRBJ2-4	NA	ASSSGPIEDIQY
TRBV10-3	TRBJ1-1	NA	AISEARDKKAF
TRBV6-1	TRBJ1-1	NA	ASSDRQGNTEAF
TRBV29-1	TRBJ2-5	NA	SGTRTEQETQY
TRBV5-1	TRBJ1-3	NA	ASSSVDAGGNTIY
TRBV27	TRBJ1-1	NA	ASSLSAGRNTEAF
TRBV2	TRBJ2-7	NA	ASSGLAGTSYEQY
TRBV5-1	TRBJ2-7	NA	ASSLGAGGTYEQY
TRBV5-1	TRBJ1-3	NA	ASSLGAGRSGNTIY
TRBV5-4	TRBJ1-6	NA	ASSSGQGMNSPLH
TRBV5-1	TRBJ2-1	NA	ASSVGTGSYNEQF
TRBV24-1	TRBJ1-4	few	ATSDRDKGGTNEKLF
TRBV12-3/TRBV12-4	TRBJ2-7	NA	ASSLRQTYEQY
TRBV5-1	TRBJ2-1	NA	ASSLVGTSDSYNEQF
TRBV28	TRBJ1-2	NA	ASSPTGNYGYT
TRBV2	TRBJ2-3	NA	ASRGLAGGGTDTQY
TRBV7-8	TRBJ2-7	NA	ASSLAAGGDEQY
TRBV3-1/TRBV3-2	TRBJ1-6	NA	ASSRAQESLH
TRBV5-1	TRBJ1-2	NA	ASSPVGQILNYGYT
TRBV6-5	TRBJ2-5	NA	ASGTLGVQTQY
TRBV19	TRBJ1-4	NA	ASSFGTGRISEKLF
TRBV14	TRBJ2-1	NA	ASSQSIGRSSYNEQF
TRBV19	TRBJ1-1	NA	ASSLLSRQGPS
TRBV6-5	TRBJ1-2	many	ASSQDRDTYGYT
TRBV18	TRBJ1-4	NA	ASSLDRELF
TRBV4-1	TRBJ1-2	NA	ASSPIQGYYGYT
TRBV5-1	TRBJ2-7	NA	ASSPLQGLFYEQY
TRBV6-5	TRBJ2-1	NA	ASRHRDGNEQF
TRBV28	TRBJ1-2	few	ASSLRNRDYGYT
TRBV15	TRBJ2-7	NA	ATSREGGSYEQY
TRBV7-2	TRBJ1-2	few	ASSPWVTRKQGDGYT
TRBV6-6	TRBJ2-1	NA	ASSPLEGGPQF
TRBV28	TRBJ1-5	NA	ASSFRGRNQPQH
TRBV7-8	TRBJ1-5	NA	ASSARDRSPNQPQH
TRBV6-5	TRBJ1-2	few	ASSYSRTQLSPGYT
TRBV7-9	TRBJ1-1	NA	ASSGGTGPTEAF
TRBV12-5	TRBJ2-1	NA	ASGLPNNEQF
TRBV6-5	TRBJ2-7	NA	ASSPASGRREQY
TRBV4-1	TRBJ2-1	once	ASSRYRGPSYNEQF
TRBV15	TRBJ1-1	once	ATSRRVNTEAF
TRBV12-5	TRBJ2-1	NA	ASGSWTGDRF
TRBV18	TRBJ2-3	NA	ASSPRTRDSNTQY
TRBV27	TRBJ2-1	NA	ASSFGAYRNEQF
TRBV5-1	TRBJ1-1	NA	ASSDPTGGSTEAF
TRBV24-1	TRBJ2-1	NA	ATSAAGGILNEQF
TRBV2	TRBJ2-5	NA	ASCGFEGETQY
TRBV5-1	TRBJ1-1	NA	ASSLSGQRETEAF